This note documents a single T cell receptor (beta chain) sequence. The antigen is undetermined. This CDR3 spans 14 amino acids. Trimming pared 5 bases from V and 0 bases from J, leaving 8 bases between. Germline CDR1 reads SGHRS; CDR2 reads YFSETQ. This entry belongs to a study of T cell responses to AZD1222 COVID-19 vaccine. Measured with immunoSEQ multiplex PCR; TCRdb has only the in-frame clones, and not every one. This sample's clone table lists about 140,000 clones. Broader study findings: No repertoire was sampled before or during the peak T cell response, only after it. Seropositive AZD1222 recipients at baseline numbered only five or six. Clonal diversity was possibly underestimated; the donors were predominantly white British and more often female.

The TCR comes from an adult in good health. Sequencing was carried out using peripheral blood. This rearrangement joins TRBV5-1 to TRBJ2-2; no clear D. CDR3 sequence (DNA): TGCGCCAGCAGACCTGAGTCGAACACCGGGGAGCTGTTTTTT. It translates to CASRPESNTGELFF.